Listed below are T cell receptor beta chains from one sample, sequenced in a study of blood T cell repertoires in COVID-19. Profiling relied on immunoSEQ multiplex PCR, and the TCRdb table lists in-frame clones only, not all of them. The data show 200,000 to 250,000 clones, about 86% seen once. The sequencing sample was made of peripheral blood. These receptors were collected from a man between 18 and 35 years old with active or convalescent COVID-19. CDR3s include the opening cysteine and the closing phenylalanine or tryptophan.

>TRBV30|TRBJ1-1
CAWTVLTEAFF
>TRBV9|TRBJ1-5
CASSDHRGNQPQHF
>TRBV19|TRBJ1-5
CASSGIGQGYSNQPQHF
>TRBV24-1|TRBJ1-1
CATSDPSTEAFF
>TRBV19|TRBJ2-7
CASSATLAGGIPYEQYF
>TRBV4-2|TRBJ2-7
CASSHGGPTGALYEQYF
>TRBV7-2|TRBJ2-5
CASSSLAARGETQYF
>TRBV5-4|TRBJ1-6
CASSWGGSQDGRNSPLHF
>TRBV6-5|TRBJ2-5
CASSYAGSFQETQYF
>TRBV5-4|TRBJ2-1
CASSLDQVSKNEQFF
>TRBV5-4|TRBJ1-1
CASSLELSNTEAFF
>TRBV25-1|TRBJ1-6
CASMDRADSPLHF
>TRBV27|TRBJ2-7
CASRSGRGSYEQYF
>TRBV25-1|TRBJ2-7
CASSESRTGLYEQYF
>TRBV29-1|TRBJ2-7
CSVSDSYYEQYF
>TRBV14|TRBJ2-1
CASSQRSSYNEQFF
>TRBV5-4|TRBJ1-5
CASSLGGGNQPQHF
>TRBV7-2|TRBJ2-7
CASSRGTSGRFPEQYF
>TRBV2|TRBJ1-5
CASSESTGYQPQHF
>TRBV10-3|TRBJ1-3
CAISEAGGFGNTIYF
>TRBV29-1|TRBJ2-3
CSVRTSGSTDTQYF
>TRBV10-1|TRBJ2-7
CASSAGLAGSSYEQYF
>TRBV28|TRBJ1-4
CASSLVGGLREKLFF
>TRBV7-2|TRBJ1-4
CASSVTGGEKLFF
>TRBV29-1|TRBJ2-2
CSVDDFGELFF
>TRBV28|TRBJ1-1
CASRPPGDGTEAFF
>TRBV6-5|TRBJ1-6
CASSPTGFDSPLHF
>TRBV6-2/TRBV6-3|TRBJ2-2
CASSYFPPSGSSNTGELFF
>TRBV27|TRBJ2-3
CASSSLPQTGGVDTQYF
>TRBV30|TRBJ2-5
CAWSSRQETQYF
>TRBV30|TRBJ2-7
CAWSVLVGPEYF
>TRBV3-1/TRBV3-2|TRBJ1-6
CASSTGTGHNSPLHF
>TRBV6-1|TRBJ2-1
CASSGPLAGPYNEQFF
>TRBV24-1|TRBJ2-3
CATSASPGLGTDTQYF
>TRBV6-2/TRBV6-3|TRBJ2-7
CASSDNYEQYF
>TRBV11-2|TRBJ2-6
CASSPLTSGNSGANVLTF
>TRBV10-2|TRBJ2-7
CASSGRTSGNYEQYF
>TRBV4-3|TRBJ2-5
CASSLDSFQETQYF
>TRBV18|TRBJ1-4
CASSPGQHSEKLFF
>TRBV28|TRBJ2-7
CASSKRTSGPDLPLYEQYF